A selection of T cell receptor beta chains follows, all from one sample in a study of blood T cells in healthy people across ages. From the 5' RACE reads, TCRdb called clonotypes with MiXCR, one entry per CDR3 protein. The sample has roughly 2 million distinct CDR3 sequences, around half seen once. Sequenced: blood. All receptors come from a middle-aged woman in good health. CDR3s leave out the opening cysteine and the closing phenylalanine or tryptophan. A D gene is named only where the DNA matches it firmly. Not all rows give a size; the values are once, few, many and, for expanded clones, a class.

>-|TRBV6-6|TRBJ2-5|few|11
AIQGTPQETQY
>-|TRBV21-1|-|-|22
ASSKQLAALRPRRNTGTPYEQY
>-|TRBV15|TRBJ2-5|few|15
ATSRDRPLGGQETQY
>-|TRBV7-8|TRBJ1-2|few|11
ASSSVRGNGYT
>TRBD1|TRBV7-2|TRBJ2-2|-|14
ASSTMGQGNTGELF
>-|TRBV5-1|TRBJ1-2|few|12
ASSLGILNYGYT
>-|TRBV7-8|TRBJ2-3|-|17
ASSSPQGPAGYSTDTQY
>TRBD2|TRBV13|TRBJ2-5|few|14
ASKPPGTISVGTQY
>-|TRBV27|TRBJ2-5|-|12
ASSLLGREETQY
>TRBD1|TRBV6-2/TRBV6-3|TRBJ2-1|-|15
ASTINHSPGQGYEQF
>-|TRBV9|TRBJ2-6|few|16
ASSVSTGTGAGANVLT
>TRBD2|TRBV4-2|TRBJ2-3|-|15
ASSQDHPGGPSDTQY
>-|TRBV28|TRBJ1-2|-|13
ASNIAGREAGGYT
>-|TRBV5-6|TRBJ2-6|-|14
ASSLFSTSGANVLT
>-|TRBV15|TRBJ1-2|-|13
ATSRASGAADGYT
>-|TRBV6-2/TRBV6-3|TRBJ2-5|-|14
ATRDSQTRAQETQY
>TRBD2|TRBV7-9|TRBJ2-5|-|13
ASSTRLAGNETQY
>TRBD2|TRBV4-2|-|-|14
ASSQGLAGEGETQY
>TRBD1|TRBV6-5|TRBJ1-5|-|18
ASSYASGGGGRIRNQPQH
>TRBD1|TRBV7-2|TRBJ1-4|-|14
ASSLAPGQSNEKLF
>TRBD1|TRBV16|TRBJ1-2|-|15
ASSQSNRGGTNYGYT
>-|TRBV6-5|TRBJ2-5|-|13
ASSYDTSTGETQY
>-|TRBV28|TRBJ2-1|-|13
ASSLSRVGGNEQF
>-|TRBV20-1|TRBJ1-5|-|11
SARDLGLQPQH
>-|TRBV7-3|TRBJ2-5|many|12
ASSPGPGQETQY
>TRBD1|TRBV24-1|TRBJ1-5|-|12
ATSEPGGGQPQH
>-|TRBV4-2|TRBJ2-3|few|10
ASSQEGLEEY
>-|TRBV6-2/TRBV6-3|TRBJ2-7|few|14
ASSYYYYPTRGEQY
>-|TRBV7-2|TRBJ2-1|-|14
ASSQVGSSSRDEQF
>-|TRBV5-1|TRBJ2-1|-|11
ASSPGTGYEQF
>TRBD2|TRBV7-9|TRBJ2-1|-|16
ASSRGTIGGAGHDEQF